The 26 T cell receptor beta chains listed next were all sequenced from one sample in a study of blood T cell repertoires in COVID-19. Assay: immunoSEQ multiplex PCR; the TCRdb copy retains only in-frame clones and omits some. In the table there are about 300,000 clones, roughly 87% of which are singletons. Sequenced sample: peripheral blood. These receptors were collected from a human donor in a cohort sampled during active COVID-19.

This rearrangement joins TRBV27 to TRBJ2-3; D possibly corresponds to TRBD2 (6 bases). The CDR3 length is 14 residues. Per germline, CDR1 MNHEY and CDR2 SMNVEV (reference sequence). The V gene lost 5 bases and the J gene lost 3 bases, with 12 bases spanning the gap. CDR3 sequence reads: CASSKAGRTDTQYF. In DNA, the CDR3 is TGTGCCAGCAGTAAGGCGGGGAGGACAGATACGCAGTATTTT.

In its sample, this clone was seen many times. This chain links TRBV1 with TRBJ1-5; the DNA was not used to check the table's D call, TRBD1. TRBV1 is marked as a pseudogene. This CDR3 comprises 13 residues. The CDR3 bases are TGCACCAGCAGCCAACAGGTCTTCCAGCCCCAGCATTTT. Its translation: CTSSQQVFQPQHF.

For the CDR3, the DNA is TGTGCCATCGCAACACAGGGGACCTACGAGCAGTACTTC. This encodes CAIATQGTYEQYF. V gene TRBV10-3 combines with J gene TRBJ2-7; 7 bases line up with TRBD1. V was pared by 8 bases and J by 2 bases, with 6 bases of the junction left unmatched. The CDR3 is 13 residues long. The germline V gene has CDR1 ENHRY and CDR2 SYGVKD.

This chain uses TRBV11-2 with TRBJ2-5, with 8 nucleotides matching TRBD1. The CDR3 spans 15 residues. Trimming cost V 4 bases and J 4 bases; bases outside gene matches: 8. Germline V gene data show CDR1 as SGHAT and CDR2 as FQNNGV. The CDR3 sequence: CASSSPPDRGETQYF. DNA of the CDR3: TGTGCCAGCAGCTCGCCCCCTGACAGGGGAGAGACCCAGTACTTC.

V and J are TRBV3-1 (or the pseudogene TRBV3-2) and TRBJ2-1, with D maybe TRBD2 (6 bases). The V and J ends lost 7 bases and 1 base respectively, with 14 bases between them. This CDR3 has 15 residues. From germline, CDR1 is LGHDT and CDR2 YNNKEL (reference sequence). CDR3 in amino acids: CASKGDRGSYNEQFF. The CDR3 DNA reads TGTGCCAGCAAAGGGGATCGGGGGTCCTACAATGAGCAGTTCTTC.

The chain couples TRBV5-4 to TRBJ1-1; no clear D gene. The V gene lost 2 bases and the J gene lost 5 bases, with 16 bases spanning the gap. This CDR3 has 15 residues. Germline CDR1 and CDR2: SGHNT and YYREEE (reference sequence). DNA of the CDR3: TGTGCCAGCAGCTTTACCGGTGCCACAGAGACTGAAGCTTTCTTT. It is translated as CASSFTGATETEAFF.

The chain recombines TRBV7-9 with TRBJ1-1, with no clear D. V gave up 3 bases and J gave up 4 bases, with 9 bases separating them. There are 13 residues in the CDR3. Germline V lookup: CDR1 SEHNR, CDR2 FQNEAQ (reference sequence). CDR3 protein: CASSLGGFTEAFF. The DNA of the CDR3 is TGTGCCAGCAGCTTGGGCGGGTTCACTGAAGCTTTCTTT.

V is TRBV5-1 and J is TRBJ2-2; D perhaps matches TRBD2 (6 bases). The V gene's germline CDR1 is SGHRS and CDR2 YFSETQ. The CDR3 has 14 amino acids. Trimming stripped 4 bases from V and 5 bases from J, with 12 bases between. CDR3 DNA sequence: TGCGCCAGCAGCATCCTGGGGGGTACCGGGGAGCTGTTTTTT. Its translation is CASSILGGTGELFF.

This sequence joins TRBV5-5 and TRBJ2-7; weak D call: TRBD1 (6 bases). The length of the CDR3 is 16 residues. The germline V and J ends were trimmed by 2 bases and 3 bases, with 18 bases remaining between them. Germline V gene data show CDR1 as SGHKS and CDR2 as YYEKEE (reference sequence). CDR3: CASSFLPDRDLYEQYF. CDR3 sequence (DNA): TGTGCCAGCAGCTTTTTGCCGGACAGAGACCTCTACGAGCAGTACTTC. Full variable domain (remainder filled in from reference TRBV5-5 and TRBJ2-7): DAGVTQSPTHLIKTRGQQVTLRCSPISGHKSVSWYQQVLGQGPQFIFQYYEKEERGRGNFPDRFSARQFPNYSSELNVNALLLGDSALYLCASSFLPDRDLYEQYFGPGTRLTVT.

This chain connects TRBV6-6 to TRBJ1-2, with 8 bases that match TRBD1. In germline, CDR1 is MNHNY, CDR2 SVGAGI (reference sequence). Trimming cost V 1 base and J 6 bases; bases outside gene matches: 10. The CDR3 contains 16 residues. The CDR3 bases are TGTGCCAGCAGTTACTTAGCCGGGACAGGAAAACATGGCTACACCTTC. Its protein is CASSYLAGTGKHGYTF.

V is TRBV28 and J is TRBJ2-2, with 11 bases identical to TRBD1. CDR3 length: 16 residues. Trimming cost V 6 bases and J 6 bases; bases outside gene matches: 9. Germline values: CDR1 MDHEN, CDR2 SYDVKM. CDR3 protein: CASRSSGTGGAGELFF. CDR3 sequence (DNA): TGTGCCAGCAGGTCCTCCGGGACAGGGGGAGCCGGGGAGCTGTTTTTT.

J is TRBJ2-1 and V is TRBV7-2; 8 positions match TRBD2. CDR3 length: 15 amino acids. Germline values: CDR1 SGHTA, CDR2 FQGNSA. The V gene end was trimmed by 4 bases and the J gene end by 4 bases; junction bases not matched to a gene: 6. CDR3: CASSSRRGVYNEQFF. Here the CDR3 DNA reads TGTGCCAGCAGCTCCCGGCGGGGGGTTTACAATGAGCAGTTCTTC.

The chain carries TRBV5-1 and TRBJ2-7; 7 bases fit TRBD1. There are 16 residues in the CDR3. V was pared by 5 bases and J by 3 bases, with 14 bases of the junction left unmatched. In germline, CDR1 is SGHRS, CDR2 YFSETQ. CDR3 bases: TGCGCCAGCAGTCGAAACACAGGGGCGTTGAACTACGAGCAGTACTTC. Translation: CASSRNTGALNYEQYF. Drawing the rest from reference TRBV5-1 and TRBJ2-7, the complete variable domain is KAGVTQTPRYLIKTRGQQVTLSCSPISGHRSVSWYQQTPGQGLQFLFEYFSETQRNKGNFPGRFSGRQFSNSRSEMNVSTLELGDSALYLCASSRNTGALNYEQYFGPGTRLTVT.

This chain links TRBV28 with TRBJ2-2; D gene uncertain. The ends were cut back, 4 bases at V and 7 bases at J, with 4 bases in the middle. Germline V lookup: CDR1 MDHEN, CDR2 SYDVKM. This CDR3 contains 11 residues. The CDR3 is CASSSLGELFF. In DNA, the CDR3 is TGTGCCAGCAGTTCCCTCGGGGAGCTGTTTTTT.

This clone was counted a few times. The chain is built from TRBV6-5 and TRBJ1-2, with 7 bases aligning to TRBD1. There are 12 residues in the CDR3. J was trimmed by 6 bases and V by 6 bases; bases with no gene match: 4. The V gene's germline CDR1 is MNHEY and CDR2 SVGAGI. The CDR3 is CASRTGYNGYTF. DNA of the CDR3: TGTGCCAGCAGGACAGGGTATAATGGCTACACCTTC.

The chain joins TRBV21-1 to TRBJ2-1; the D segment call TRBD2 is taken from the table without a DNA check. TRBV21-1 is marked as a pseudogene. The CDR3 is 15 amino acids. CDR3 bases: TGTGCCAGCAATAGAAACGGAGCGGGAGCGCGTGAGCAGTTCTTC. Translated: CASNRNGAGAREQFF.

The chain has TRBV6-5 and TRBJ2-1; weak D call: TRBD2 (5 bases). Per germline, CDR1 MNHEY and CDR2 SVGAGI. V lost 4 bases and J 3 bases, leaving 16 bases between the germline ends. The CDR3 runs to 16 residues. The DNA for the CDR3 is TGTGCCAGCAGTTCCGCAATTACTAGTAACTACAATGAGCAGTTCTTC. Translating gives CASSSAITSNYNEQFF.

This clone is medium-sized in the sample. This chain joins TRBV19 and TRBJ1-5; D unresolved. The CDR3 is 14 residues long. The germline CDR1 and CDR2 sequences are LNHDA and SQIVND (reference sequence). Trimming left V 3 bases short and J 8 bases short, with 14 bases between. The DNA for the CDR3 is TGTGCCAGTAGTATCGGGGTCAGAGGTAAGCCCCAGCATTTT. It encodes CASSIGVRGKPQHF.

This clone has a single count. The chain links TRBV18 to TRBJ1-6, with D possibly being TRBD1 (6 bases). The V and J ends lost 5 bases and 9 bases respectively, with 14 bases between them. CDR1 and CDR2 from the germline V gene are KGHSH and LQKENI. The CDR3 totals 14 residues. The CDR3 here is CASSLQGSRSPLHF. The CDR3 DNA reads TGTGCCAGCTCATTACAGGGTAGCCGTTCACCCCTCCACTTT.

J is TRBJ1-2 and V is TRBV5-4, with 9 positions matching TRBD1. CDR1 SGHNT and CDR2 YYREEE come from the germline V gene (reference sequence). V was pared by 5 bases and J by 4 bases, with 3 bases of the junction left unmatched. The CDR3 loop spans 13 amino acids. The CDR3 sequence is CASSLDRGYGYTF. CDR3 in DNA: TGTGCCAGCAGTCTGGACAGGGGCTATGGCTACACCTTC.

The gene calls are TRBV27 and TRBJ2-7; tentatively, D is TRBD2 (6 bases). Germline CDR1 is MNHEY and CDR2 is SMNVEV (reference sequence). The CDR3 is made up of 14 amino acids. The ends were cut back, 4 bases at V and 0 bases at J, with 10 bases in the middle. The CDR3: CASSWVGGSYEQYF. The CDR3 region has the DNA TGTGCCAGCAGTTGGGTGGGGGGCTCCTACGAGCAGTACTTC.

The J gene is TRBJ2-1, the V gene TRBV7-8, with 10 bases matching TRBD2. The V segment lost 5 bases and the J segment 4 bases; nucleotides outside the gene matches: 14. This CDR3 has 18 residues. From germline, CDR1 is SGHVS and CDR2 FQNEAQ. The CDR3 loop is CASSRRIAASGSYNEQFF. The CDR3 DNA is TGTGCCAGCAGCCGACGGATAGCGGCTAGCGGGAGTTACAATGAGCAGTTCTTC. Based on the CDR3 plus reference TRBV7-8 and TRBJ2-1, the full variable domain is GAGVSQSPRYKVAKRGQDVALRCDPISGHVSLFWYQQALGQGPEFLTYFQNEAQLDKSGLPSDRFFAERPEGSVSTLKIQRTQQEDSAVYLCASSRRIAASGSYNEQFFGPGTRLTVL.

The chain employs TRBV2 and TRBJ2-1, with 9 bases identical to TRBD2. V trimming: 2 bases; J trimming: 8 bases; junction bases outside the gene matches: 4. This CDR3 comprises 14 residues. From germline, CDR1 is SNHLY and CDR2 FYNNEI. CDR3 in DNA: TGTGCCAGCAGTGAATTTAGCGGGAGCTATGAGCAGTTCTTC. Translation gives CASSEFSGSYEQFF.

This clone was detected many times. The rearrangement links TRBV5-1 to TRBJ1-1; D gene ambiguous. There are 14 residues in the CDR3. CDR1 and CDR2 from the germline V gene are SGHRS and YFSETQ. Trimming left V 0 bases short and J 1 base short, with 7 bases between. The chain's CDR3 is CASSLGHSNTEAFF. The CDR3 nucleotides read TGCGCCAGCAGCTTGGGTCACTCGAACACTGAAGCTTTCTTT.

This clone was counted once. This chain uses TRBV9 with TRBJ2-1, with 8 bases that match TRBD2. Germline V gene sequence: CDR1 SGDLS, CDR2 YYNGEE. After removal of 2 bases from V and 4 bases from J, the junction contained 8 bases not matched to a gene. The CDR3 contains 16 residues. The CDR3 loop reads CASSVGLAGGYNEQFF. The CDR3, as DNA: TGTGCCAGCAGCGTGGGCTTGGCGGGAGGATACAATGAGCAGTTCTTC.

This clone was recorded only once. The chain carries TRBV20-1 and TRBJ2-1, with TRBD2 matching over 7 bases. The germline CDR1 and CDR2 sequences are DFQATT and SNEGSKA (reference sequence). CDR3 length: 11 residues. The junction had 3 bases not matched to a gene; V was cut back by 7 bases and J by 6 bases. As DNA, the CDR3 is TGCAGTGGGGGGGGAATCAATGAGCAGTTCTTC. It is translated as CSGGGINEQFF.